This TCR beta chain was observed in a study of T cell repertoires in cytomegalovirus infection. Study information: Public TCR beta signatures provided an indication of both CMV infection and a matching HLA type. Study-level results: Carriers of CMV and the relevant HLA type were discriminated by public TCR beta frequency. HLA-C-restricted, CMV-specific TCR beta clonotypes were dominant ex vivo.

Only a few counts were recorded for this clonotype. Its antigen remains unknown. TCRdb recomputed calls from the reads with MiXCR, one row per CDR3 protein. The repertoire has hundreds of thousands of distinct CDR3 sequences, 35% of them found once; the top ten carry about 2.8%. Germline CDR1 and CDR2: DFQATT and SNEGSKA (reference sequence). With 0 bases removed from V and 12 bases from J, the gap between germline ends came to 14 bases. CDR3 length equals 12 residues. The receptor's source is a human donor in good health (CMV status not recorded). Some clones in this sample may be carry-over from other donors' samples. The source material was PBMCs. V gene TRBV20-1 combines with J gene TRBJ1-2, with unresolved D. CDR3 sequence (DNA): TGCAGTGCTAGAGAGGTGGCGTGGCGGAACACCTTC. Translating it yields CSAREVAWRNTF.